Each of the 5 T cell receptor beta chains below was sequenced from the same sample in a study of blood T cell repertoires in COVID-19. This table comes from immunoSEQ multiplex PCR, and its TCRdb copy is limited to in-frame clones, with some not included. The data hold approximately 160,000 clones, with roughly 80% observed a single time. The material sequenced was peripheral blood. These receptors came from a woman over 75 with acute or convalescent COVID-19.

J is TRBJ2-1 and V is TRBV19, with 12 bases aligning to TRBD2. Germline V gene data show CDR1 as LNHDA and CDR2 as SQIVND (reference sequence). Germline trimming cut 9 bases from V and 6 bases from J; bases unmatched to any gene: 3. CDR3 length equals 13 residues. Written as DNA, the CDR3 is TGTGCCAGCCGACTAGCGGGAGTCAATGAGCAGTTCTTC. Translating it yields CASRLAGVNEQFF.

The chain uses TRBV7-3 and TRBJ2-7, with D unresolved. The CDR3 runs 15 residues. Trimming removed 2 bases at V and 2 bases at J, with 13 bases between. The V gene's germline CDR1 is SGHTA and CDR2 FQGTGA. This CDR3 is CASSLDRSEAYEQYF. DNA for the CDR3: TGTGCCAGCAGCTTAGATCGAAGCGAAGCCTACGAGCAGTACTTC.

This chain connects TRBV2 to TRBJ1-2; the D gene is possibly TRBD1 (6 bases). The CDR3 contains 13 residues. Per the germline V gene, CDR1 is SNHLY and CDR2 is FYNNEI. V gave up 6 bases and J gave up 3 bases, with 11 bases separating them. The CDR3 nucleotides read TGTGCCAGCAGCGTGGACAGAGACTATGGCTACACCTTC. Its translation: CASSVDRDYGYTF.

The chain couples TRBV14 to TRBJ2-7; 7 bases are shared with TRBD1. CDR3 length: 14 residues. CDR1 SGHDN and CDR2 FVKESK come from the germline V gene. With 5 bases clipped from V and 5 bases from J, the junction kept 9 bases outside the gene matches. CDR3 amino acids: CASSLRQGLNEQYF. The CDR3 DNA reads TGTGCCAGCAGCTTAAGACAGGGATTGAACGAGCAGTACTTC. Using reference TRBV14 and TRBJ2-7 for the parts outside the CDR3, the full variable domain is EAGVTQFPSHSVIEKGQTVTLRCDPISGHDNLYWYRRVMGKEIKFLLHFVKESKQDESGMPNNRFLAERTGGTYSTLKVQPAELEDSGVYFCASSLRQGLNEQYFGPGTRLTVT.

The chain uses TRBV5-1 and TRBJ1-3; a weak D match, TRBD1 (6 bases). The CDR3 consists of 18 residues. From germline, CDR1 is SGHRS and CDR2 YFSETQ. Trimming removed 1 base at V and 3 bases at J, with 20 bases between. The CDR3 bases are TGCGCCAGCAGCTTGTATGGCAGGGGCCGTATGAATGGAAACACCATATATTTT. This sequence encodes CASSLYGRGRMNGNTIYF.